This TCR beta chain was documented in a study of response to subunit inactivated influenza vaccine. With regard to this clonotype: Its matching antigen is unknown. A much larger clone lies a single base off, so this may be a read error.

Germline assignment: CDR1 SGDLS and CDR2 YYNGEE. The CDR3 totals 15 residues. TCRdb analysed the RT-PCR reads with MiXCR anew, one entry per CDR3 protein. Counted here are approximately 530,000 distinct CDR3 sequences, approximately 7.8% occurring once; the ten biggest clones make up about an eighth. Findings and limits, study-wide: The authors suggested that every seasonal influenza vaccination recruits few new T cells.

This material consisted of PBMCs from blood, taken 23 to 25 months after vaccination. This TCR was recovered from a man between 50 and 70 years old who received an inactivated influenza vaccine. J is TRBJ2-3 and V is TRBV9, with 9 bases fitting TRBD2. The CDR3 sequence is CASSVDGGRADPQYF. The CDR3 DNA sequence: TGTGCCAGCAGCGTAGATGGCGGGAGGGCAGATCCGCAGTATTTT.